The clone carrying this T cell receptor (beta chain) was seen at least ten times. Antigen: not known. The V end lost 0 bases, the J end lost 4 bases, and 8 bases lay between the germline ends. The CDR3 covers 14 residues. The germline V gene encodes CDR1 SGHAT and CDR2 FQNNGV. Calling Graves' hyperthyroidism stable meant ophthalmopathy did not progress within 18 months. The entry originates in a study of T cells in Graves' hyperthyroidism and ophthalmopathy. Points from the study as a whole: Stable hyperthyroidism was separated from ophthalmopathy by a model based on 13 V-J features. Ophthalmopathy was identified by the model a median around 6 months ahead of onset.

RNA transcripts provided the source from which TCR beta CDR3 regions were amplified. First-round RT-PCR with HTBI primers amplified the TCR CDR3 region. TCRdb processed the multiplex PCR reads anew with MiXCR; each CDR3 protein has one entry. Counted here are about 420,000 distinct CDR3 sequences, around 14% occurring once; the ten biggest clones make up 7.7%. This clonotype originated in a woman aged 18-29 years with Graves' hyperthyroidism. Sequencing was performed on blood. The chain is built from TRBV11-2 and TRBJ2-3; the D gene could be TRBD1 or TRBD2 (5 bases each). Written as DNA, the CDR3 is TGTGCCAGCAGCTTAGATCGGGGCCCAGATACGCAGTATTTT. This gives the protein CASSLDRGPDTQYF.